This T cell receptor (beta chain) stems from a study of Graves' ophthalmopathy and Graves' hyperthyroidism. Germline CDR1 and CDR2: SGHAT and FQNNGV. Trimming pared 2 bases from V and 6 bases from J, leaving 17 bases between. The CDR3 has 15 residues. Where ophthalmopathy was present, donors had moderate-to-severe activity, CAS ≥3, NOSPECS ≥4 and duration under 3 months. Thyroid ultrasound, orbital computed tomography, TRAb, serum thyroxine and clinical symptoms formed the basis of diagnosis. To note about this clonotype: Its specificity is not known.

As the template, RNA transcripts were used to amplify TCR beta CDR3 regions. Following a first-round RT-PCR that used HTBI primers, a second-round multiplex PCR was carried out. From the multiplex PCR reads, TCRdb called clonotypes with MiXCR, one entry per CDR3 protein. The sample holds about 210,000 distinct CDR3 sequences, under 30% seen once. Points from the study as a whole: Blood repertoires reportedly contained most expanded thyroid clonotypes above 0.001 frequency.

This receptor was taken from a man aged 45-60 years with Graves' ophthalmopathy. This chain connects TRBV11-2 to TRBJ2-7; D perhaps matches TRBD2 (5 bases). Source material: peripheral blood. CDR3 sequence (DNA): TGTGCCAGCAGCTTAATCTCTGCGGGTTTGGGCGAGCAGTACTTC. Protein: CASSLISAGLGEQYF.